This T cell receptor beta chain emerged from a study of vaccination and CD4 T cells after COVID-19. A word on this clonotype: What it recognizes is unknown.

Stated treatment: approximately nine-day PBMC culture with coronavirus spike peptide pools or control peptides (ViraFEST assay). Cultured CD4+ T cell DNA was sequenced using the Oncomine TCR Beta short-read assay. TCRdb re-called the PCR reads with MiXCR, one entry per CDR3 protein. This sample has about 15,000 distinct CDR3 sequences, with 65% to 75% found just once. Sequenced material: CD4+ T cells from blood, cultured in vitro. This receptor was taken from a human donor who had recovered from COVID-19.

The CDR3 DNA sequence: TGTGCCAGCAGGCCAGGGGGGGGGGCAGCTACCATCCGAGGGAATTCACCCCTCCACTTT. The encoded protein is CASRPGGGAATIRGNSPLHF. The chain combines TRBV27 with TRBJ1-6; TRBD1 agrees at 7 bases. The CDR3 length is 20 residues. Trimming removed 6 bases from V and 7 bases from J; junction bases left unmatched: 24. Per the germline V gene, CDR1 is MNHEY and CDR2 is SMNVEV (reference sequence).